The rows below give T cell receptor beta chains drawn from one sample of a study of Tregs in tolerant kidney transplant recipients. Only in-frame clones appear in the TCRdb table, and some are missing; sequencing was by immunoSEQ multiplex PCR. The data hold around 30,000 clones, with 65% to 85% observed a single time. Their target antigens are unknown. The sequencing sample was made of Tregs from blood cultured with allogeneic cells. The receptors here all came from a human donor in good health. Both conserved end residues are part of each CDR3. D genes are given only for firm matches. Size is omitted from some rows. Given values are once, few, many or a class for expanded clones.

TRBV7-9,TRBJ2-3,TRBD1,.,CATLRTGDPDTQYF,TGTGCCACCCTAAGGACAGGGGACCCAGATACGCAGTATTTT
TRBV10-3,TRBJ2-2,.,.,CAIRLQGTGELFF,TGTGCCATCAGGCTACAGGGCACCGGGGAGCTGTTTTTT
TRBV7-7,TRBJ2-1,.,.,CASSLGLSSYNEQFF,TGTGCTAGCAGCTTAGGCCTGAGCTCCTACAATGAGCAGTTCTTC
TRBV7-6,TRBJ2-2,.,.,CASSFRPRVTTGELFF,TGTGCCAGCAGCTTCAGACCCCGCGTGACGACCGGGGAGCTGTTTTTT
TRBV7-2,TRBJ2-7,TRBD2,.,CASSSRASGRRTYEQYF,TGTGCCAGCAGCTCCCGGGCTAGCGGGAGGCGAACCTACGAGCAGTACTTC
TRBV6-1,TRBJ2-3,TRBD1,.,CASSDGNRGRTDTQYF,TGTGCCAGCAGTGACGGAAACAGGGGGCGGACAGATACGCAGTATTTT
TRBV10-2,TRBJ2-7,.,.,CASSGLGGAGYEQYF,TGCGCCAGCAGTGGGTTAGGGGGGGCGGGGTACGAGCAGTACTTC
TRBV7-2,TRBJ2-7,TRBD2,.,CASKRDWESEQYF,TGTGCCAGCAAGCGGGATTGGGAGAGCGAGCAGTACTTC
TRBV15,TRBJ1-5,.,few,CATSRGTQPQHF,TGTGCCACCAGCAGAGGAACCCAGCCCCAGCATTTT
TRBV6-1,TRBJ1-4,.,.,CASSGRPGLSREKLFF,TGTGCCAGCAGTGGACGTCCGGGACTGAGTCGTGAAAAACTGTTTTTT
TRBV11-3,TRBJ2-7,.,.,CASSFGGRIGEQYF,TGTGCCAGCAGCTTCGGTGGGAGGATTGGCGAGCAGTACTTC
TRBV18,TRBJ1-2,TRBD1,once,CASSPDRVAGYTF,TGTGCCAGCTCCCCGGACAGGGTGGCTGGCTACACCTTC
TRBV18,TRBJ2-5,.,few,CASSQQGVGETQYF,TGTGCCAGCTCCCAACAGGGAGTTGGGGAGACCCAGTACTTC
TRBV11-2,TRBJ1-2,.,.,CASSALPGIRKRGYTF,TGTGCCAGCAGCGCCCTGCCGGGAATCCGCAAACGTGGCTACACCTTC
TRBV11-2,TRBJ1-6,.,few,CASSLQGSFSPLHF,TGTGCCAGCAGCTTACAGGGATCTTTTTCACCCCTCCACTTT
TRBV29-1,TRBJ2-5,TRBD1,.,CSVFRGQETQYF,TGCAGCGTTTTCAGGGGGCAAGAGACCCAGTACTTC
TRBV30,TRBJ2-6,TRBD2,.,CAWNPRGGTGANVLTF,TGTGCCTGGAACCCGCGGGGGGGAACTGGGGCCAACGTCCTGACTTTC
TRBV7-3,TRBJ2-1,.,.,CASSTRGLGEQFF,TGTGCCAGCAGCACCAGGGGACTTGGTGAGCAGTTCTTC
TRBV11-2,TRBJ2-2,.,few,CASSLVSGGTGELFF,TGTGCCAGCAGCTTAGTGTCCGGCGGCACCGGGGAGCTGTTTTTT
TRBV6-1,TRBJ1-2,.,.,CASRATAPYGYTF,TGTGCCAGCAGGGCGACAGCGCCCTATGGCTACACCTTC
TRBV2,TRBJ2-7,TRBD1,.,CASFGTGQRPYYEQYF,TGTGCCTCTTTCGGGACAGGCCAGCGCCCCTACTACGAGCAGTACTTC
TRBV29-1,TRBJ1-2,.,.,CSVEEGTIGDGYTF,TGCAGCGTTGAAGAAGGAACAATAGGGGATGGCTACACCTTC
TRBV10-3,TRBJ1-5,.,.,CAISESGGPPYQPQHF,TGTGCCATCAGTGAGTCGGGGGGGCCCCCCTATCAGCCCCAGCATTTT